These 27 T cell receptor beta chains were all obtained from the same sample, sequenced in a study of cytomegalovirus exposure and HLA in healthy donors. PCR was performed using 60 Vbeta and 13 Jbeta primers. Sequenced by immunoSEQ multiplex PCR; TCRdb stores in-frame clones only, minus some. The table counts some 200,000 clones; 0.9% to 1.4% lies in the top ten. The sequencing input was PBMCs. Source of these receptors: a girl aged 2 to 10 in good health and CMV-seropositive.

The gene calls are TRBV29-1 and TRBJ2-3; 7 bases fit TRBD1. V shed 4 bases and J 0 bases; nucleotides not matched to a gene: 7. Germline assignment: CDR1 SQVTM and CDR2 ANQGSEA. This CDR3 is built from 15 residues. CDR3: CSVGDRWESTDTQYF. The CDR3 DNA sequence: TGCAGCGTTGGGGACAGATGGGAGAGCACAGATACGCAGTATTTT.

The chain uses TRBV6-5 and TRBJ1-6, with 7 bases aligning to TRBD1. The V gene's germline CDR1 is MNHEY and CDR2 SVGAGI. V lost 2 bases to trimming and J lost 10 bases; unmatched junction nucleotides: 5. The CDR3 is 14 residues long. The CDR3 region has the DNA TGTGCCAGCAGTTACGACAGGGCGTTGTCACCCCTCCACTTT. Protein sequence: CASSYDRALSPLHF.

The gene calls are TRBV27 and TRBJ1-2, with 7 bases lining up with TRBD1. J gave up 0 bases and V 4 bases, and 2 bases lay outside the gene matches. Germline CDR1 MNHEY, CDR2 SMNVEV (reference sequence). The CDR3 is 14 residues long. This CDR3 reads CASSSGTANYGYTF. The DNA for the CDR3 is TGTGCCAGCAGTTCCGGGACAGCTAACTATGGCTACACCTTC.

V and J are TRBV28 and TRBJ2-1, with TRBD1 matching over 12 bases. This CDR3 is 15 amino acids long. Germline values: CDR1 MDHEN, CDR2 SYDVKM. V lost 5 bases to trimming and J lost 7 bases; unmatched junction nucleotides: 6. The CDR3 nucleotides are TGTGCCAGCAGTCCTCCGGGACAGGGGGCGAATGAGCAGTTCTTC. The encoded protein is CASSPPGQGANEQFF.

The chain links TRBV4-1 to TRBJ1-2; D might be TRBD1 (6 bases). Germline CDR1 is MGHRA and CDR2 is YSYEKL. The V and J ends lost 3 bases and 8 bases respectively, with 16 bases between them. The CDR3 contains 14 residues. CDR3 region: CASSQSITGNGYTF. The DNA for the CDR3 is TGCGCCAGCAGCCAGTCTATTACAGGGAACGGCTACACCTTC.

CDR3 region: CASSEDYSSIPETQYF. The CDR3 coding sequence is TGTGCCAGCAGTGAAGATTACAGTTCCATCCCGGAGACCCAGTACTTC. The rearrangement uses TRBV6-1 and TRBJ2-5; D is ambiguous. V lost 1 base and J lost 5, with 17 bases in between. The CDR3 runs 16 residues. The germline V gene has CDR1 MNHNS and CDR2 SASEGT.

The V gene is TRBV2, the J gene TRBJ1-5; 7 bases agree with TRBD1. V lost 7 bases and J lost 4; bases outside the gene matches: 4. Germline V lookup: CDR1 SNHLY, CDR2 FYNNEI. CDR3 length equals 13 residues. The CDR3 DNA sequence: TGTGCCAGCAACAGGGGCCGTAATCAGCCCCAGCATTTT. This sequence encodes CASNRGRNQPQHF. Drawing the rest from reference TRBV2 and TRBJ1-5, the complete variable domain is EPEVTQTPSHQVTQMGQEVILRCVPISNHLYFYWYRQILGQKVEFLVSFYNNEISEKSEIFDDQFSVERPDGSNFTLKIRSTKLEDSAMYFCASNRGRNQPQHFGDGTRLSIL.

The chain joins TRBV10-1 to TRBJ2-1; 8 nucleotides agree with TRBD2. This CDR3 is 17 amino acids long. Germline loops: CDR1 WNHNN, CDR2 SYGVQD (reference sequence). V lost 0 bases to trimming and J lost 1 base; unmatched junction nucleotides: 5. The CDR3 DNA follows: TGCGCCAGCAGTGAGTCGCGAGCGGGAGAATCCTACAATGAGCAGTTCTTC. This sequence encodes CASSESRAGESYNEQFF.

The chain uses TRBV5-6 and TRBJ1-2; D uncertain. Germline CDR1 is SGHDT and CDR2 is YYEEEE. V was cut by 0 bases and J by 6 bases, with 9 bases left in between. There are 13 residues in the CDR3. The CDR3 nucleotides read TGTGCCAGCAGCTTGGTGGCCCCCGATGGCTACACCTTC. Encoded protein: CASSLVAPDGYTF.

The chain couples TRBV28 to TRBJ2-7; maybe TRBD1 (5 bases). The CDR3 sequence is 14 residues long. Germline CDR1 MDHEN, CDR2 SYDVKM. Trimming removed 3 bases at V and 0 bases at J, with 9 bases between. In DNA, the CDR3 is TGTGCCAGCAGTTTCCTAACAGGCTCCTACGAGCAGTACTTC. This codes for CASSFLTGSYEQYF.

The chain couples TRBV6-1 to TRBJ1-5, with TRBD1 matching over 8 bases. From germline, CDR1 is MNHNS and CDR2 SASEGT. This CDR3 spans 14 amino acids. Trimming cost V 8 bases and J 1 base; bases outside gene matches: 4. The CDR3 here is CASVTGESNQPQHF. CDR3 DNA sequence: TGTGCCAGCGTGACAGGGGAGAGCAATCAGCCCCAGCATTTT.

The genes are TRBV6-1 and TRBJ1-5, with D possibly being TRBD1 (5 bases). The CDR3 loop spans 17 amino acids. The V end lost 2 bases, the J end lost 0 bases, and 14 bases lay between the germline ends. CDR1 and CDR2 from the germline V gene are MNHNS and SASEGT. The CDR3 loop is CASSEWLGGGSNQPQHF. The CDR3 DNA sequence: TGTGCCAGCAGTGAATGGTTGGGCGGGGGTAGCAATCAGCCCCAGCATTTT.

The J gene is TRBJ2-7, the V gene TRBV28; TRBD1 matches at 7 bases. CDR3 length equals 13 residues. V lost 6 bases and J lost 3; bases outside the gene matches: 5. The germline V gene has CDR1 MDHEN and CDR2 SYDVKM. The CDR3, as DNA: TGTGCCAGCAGCCGGAACAGGGGCTACGAGCAGTACTTC. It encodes CASSRNRGYEQYF.

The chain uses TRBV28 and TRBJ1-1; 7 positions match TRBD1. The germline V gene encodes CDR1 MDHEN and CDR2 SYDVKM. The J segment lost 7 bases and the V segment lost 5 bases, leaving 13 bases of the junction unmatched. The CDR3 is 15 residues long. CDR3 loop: CASSRHKTGRIEAFF. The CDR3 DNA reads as TGTGCCAGCAGTCGCCACAAGACAGGGCGGATTGAAGCTTTCTTT.

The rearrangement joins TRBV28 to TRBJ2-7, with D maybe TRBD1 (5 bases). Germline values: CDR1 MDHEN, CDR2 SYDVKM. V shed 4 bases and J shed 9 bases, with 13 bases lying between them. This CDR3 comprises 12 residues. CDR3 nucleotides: TGTGCCAGCAGTTCCCCCCCCCAGGGGCAGTACTTC. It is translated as CASSSPPQGQYF. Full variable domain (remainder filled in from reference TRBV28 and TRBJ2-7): DVKVTQSSRYLVKRTGEKVFLECVQDMDHENMFWYRQDPGLGLRLIYFSYDVKMKEKGDIPEGYSVSREKKERFSLILESASTNQTSMYLCASSSPPQGQYFGPGTRLTVT.

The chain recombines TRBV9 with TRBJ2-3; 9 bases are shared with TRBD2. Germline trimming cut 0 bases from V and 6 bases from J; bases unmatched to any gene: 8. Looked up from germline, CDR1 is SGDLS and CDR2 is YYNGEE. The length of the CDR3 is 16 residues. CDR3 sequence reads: CASSVATAGGPDTQYF. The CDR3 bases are TGTGCCAGCAGCGTAGCTACGGCGGGAGGGCCCGATACGCAGTATTTT.

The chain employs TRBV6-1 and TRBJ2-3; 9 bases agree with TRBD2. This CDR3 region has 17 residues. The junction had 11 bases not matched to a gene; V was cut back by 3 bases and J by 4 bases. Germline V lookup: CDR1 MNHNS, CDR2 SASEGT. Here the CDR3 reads CASSERAGGPSPDTQYF. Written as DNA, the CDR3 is TGTGCCAGCAGTGAGAGGGCGGGAGGGCCCTCGCCAGATACGCAGTATTTT.

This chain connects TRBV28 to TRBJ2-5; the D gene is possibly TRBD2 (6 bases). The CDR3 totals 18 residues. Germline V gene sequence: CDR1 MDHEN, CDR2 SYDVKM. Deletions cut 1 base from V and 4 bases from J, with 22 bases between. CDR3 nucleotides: TGTGCCAGCAGTTTATTGGTAGCGGTGGCAGTCTCCGCAGAGACCCAGTACTTC. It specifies CASSLLVAVAVSAETQYF.

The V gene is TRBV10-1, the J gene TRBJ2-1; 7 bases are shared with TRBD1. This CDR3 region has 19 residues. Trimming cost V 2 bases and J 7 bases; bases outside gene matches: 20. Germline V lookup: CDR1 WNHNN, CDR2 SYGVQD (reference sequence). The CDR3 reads CASSETKGARRELDNEQFF. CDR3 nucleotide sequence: TGCGCCAGCAGTGAGACGAAGGGGGCCAGAAGGGAATTGGATAATGAGCAGTTCTTC.

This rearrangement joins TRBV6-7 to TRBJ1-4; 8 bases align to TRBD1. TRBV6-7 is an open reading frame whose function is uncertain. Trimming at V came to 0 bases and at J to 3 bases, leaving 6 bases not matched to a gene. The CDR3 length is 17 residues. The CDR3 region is CASSYSTDRVANEKLFF. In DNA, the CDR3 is TGTGCCAGCAGTTACTCGACGGACAGGGTCGCTAATGAAAAACTGTTTTTT.

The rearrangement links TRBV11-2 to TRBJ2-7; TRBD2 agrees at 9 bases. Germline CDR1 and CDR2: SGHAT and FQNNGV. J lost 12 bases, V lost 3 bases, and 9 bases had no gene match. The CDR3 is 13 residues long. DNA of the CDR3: TGTGCCAGCAGCTTCGGAGGACTAGCGAACCCGTACTTC. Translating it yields CASSFGGLANPYF.

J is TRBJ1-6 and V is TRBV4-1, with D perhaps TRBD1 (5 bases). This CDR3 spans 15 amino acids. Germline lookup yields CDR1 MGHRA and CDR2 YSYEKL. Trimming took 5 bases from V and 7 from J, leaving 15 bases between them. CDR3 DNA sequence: TGCGCCAGCAGCAGGGGACTGCTTTTGAATTCACCCCTCCACTTT. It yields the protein CASSRGLLLNSPLHF.

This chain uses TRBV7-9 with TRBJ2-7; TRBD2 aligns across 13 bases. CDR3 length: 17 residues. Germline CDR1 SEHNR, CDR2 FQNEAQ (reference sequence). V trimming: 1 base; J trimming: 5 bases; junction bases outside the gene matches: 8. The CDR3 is CASSLERSGLAGDEQYF. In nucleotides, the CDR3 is TGTGCCAGCAGCTTAGAGCGCTCTGGACTAGCGGGGGACGAGCAGTACTTC.

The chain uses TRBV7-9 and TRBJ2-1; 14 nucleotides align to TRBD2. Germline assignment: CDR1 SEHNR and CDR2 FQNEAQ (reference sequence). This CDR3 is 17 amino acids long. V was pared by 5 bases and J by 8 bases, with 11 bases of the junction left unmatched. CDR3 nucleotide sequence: TGTGCCAGCAGCACCGGGACTAGCGGGAGATCGGACGATGAGCAGTTCTTC. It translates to CASSTGTSGRSDDEQFF. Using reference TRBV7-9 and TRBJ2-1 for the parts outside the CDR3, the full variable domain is DTGVSQNPRHKITKRGQNVTFRCDPISEHNRLYWYRQTLGQGPEFLTYFQNEAQLEKSRLLSDRFSAERPKGSFSTLEIQRTEQGDSAMYLCASSTGTSGRSDDEQFFGPGTRLTVL.

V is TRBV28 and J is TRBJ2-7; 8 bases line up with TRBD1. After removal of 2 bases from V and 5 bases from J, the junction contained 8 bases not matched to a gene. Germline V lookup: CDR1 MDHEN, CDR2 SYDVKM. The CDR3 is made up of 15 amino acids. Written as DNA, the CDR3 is TGTGCCAGCAGTTTAACGTCGGACAGGGCCCACGAGCAGTACTTC. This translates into CASSLTSDRAHEQYF.

The CDR3 DNA is TGTGCCAGCAGCTTTGGAACAGGGGGTACTGAAGCTTTCTTT. Amino acid sequence: CASSFGTGGTEAFF. The V gene is TRBV5-6, the J gene TRBJ1-1; 8 nucleotides agree with TRBD1. Losses at the gene ends were 2 bases for V and 5 bases for J; bases not matched to a gene: 5. CDR1 and CDR2 (germline): SGHDT, YYEEEE. The CDR3 is 14 amino acids.

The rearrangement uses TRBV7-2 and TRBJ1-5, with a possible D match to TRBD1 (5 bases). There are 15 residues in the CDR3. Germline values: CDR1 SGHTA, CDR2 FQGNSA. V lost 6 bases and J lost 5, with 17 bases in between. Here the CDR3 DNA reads TGTGCCAGCAGGTCAACGGGGGGGTCGGATCAGCCCCAGCATTTT. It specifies CASRSTGGSDQPQHF.